One sample yielded the 30 T cell receptor beta chains listed below, sequenced in a study of Ad26.COV2.S vaccination and SARS-CoV-2 variants. Assay used: immunoSEQ multiplex PCR; TCRdb lists only in-frame clones, some missing. The sample consists of roughly 250,000 clones, approximately 90% of them appearing once. Treatment indicated: approximately 18 received Ad26.COV2.S at low or high dose, single or two shots; 5 received placebo; per-sample allocation not given. Each sample was drawn 63 days after the first injection (of vaccine or placebo). Sequences were derived from peripheral blood, sampled in a trial of Ad26.COV2.S vaccine versus placebo. The receptor source for this set is a person between 18 and 59 years old who received the Ad26.COV2.S COVID-19 vaccine or a placebo.

This clone has more than one count but fewer than ten. This CDR3 is also generated by other DNA sequences in the sample. The rearrangement uses TRBV7-8 and TRBJ1-1; no definite D call. This CDR3 is 13 amino acids long. Germline values: CDR1 SGHVS, CDR2 FQNEAQ. V lost 1 base to trimming and J lost 2 bases, with 5 bases between them. As DNA, the CDR3 is TGTGCCAGCAGCTTAGTTGTAAACACTGAAGCTTTCTTT. This sequence encodes CASSLVVNTEAFF. The entire variable domain, with the rest obtained from reference TRBV7-8 and TRBJ1-1, is as follows: GAGVSQSPRYKVAKRGQDVALRCDPISGHVSLFWYQQALGQGPEFLTYFQNEAQLDKSGLPSDRFFAERPEGSVSTLKIQRTQQEDSAVYLCASSLVVNTEAFFGQGTRLTVV.

V is TRBV19 and J is TRBJ2-3; TRBD2 aligns across 9 bases. The J segment lost 5 bases and the V segment lost 3 bases, leaving 6 bases of the junction unmatched. Germline lookup yields CDR1 LNHDA and CDR2 SQIVND (reference sequence). CDR3 length equals 15 residues. DNA for the CDR3: TGTGCCAGTAGTATTCTAGCGGGGAGCGGAGATACGCAGTATTTT. Translating gives CASSILAGSGDTQYF.

The chain is built from TRBV6-2 or TRBV6-3 and TRBJ2-6; D gene uncertain. Germline assignment: CDR1 MNHEY and CDR2 SVGEGT. Trimming left V 4 bases short and J 2 bases short, with 3 bases between. The CDR3 sequence is 13 residues long. CDR3 sequence (DNA): TGTGCCAGCAGTTCCCCTGGGGCCAACGTCCTGACTTTC. It translates to CASSSPGANVLTF.

This clone was seen more than once but under ten times. Other DNA sequences in the same sample also yield this CDR3. V and J are TRBV19 and TRBJ1-5; D remains unclear. Trimming cost V 2 bases and J 3 bases, with 8 bases left between them. This CDR3 comprises 14 residues. In germline, CDR1 is LNHDA, CDR2 SQIVND (reference sequence). Written as DNA, the CDR3 is TGTGCCAGTAGTATATCTGGGCTCAATCAGCCCCAGCATTTT. Its protein product is CASSISGLNQPQHF.

The chain is built from TRBV2 and TRBJ1-2; 7 nucleotides align to TRBD1. The CDR3 is 13 amino acids. The junction had 7 bases not matched to a gene; V was cut back by 8 bases and J by 4 bases. In germline, CDR1 is SNHLY, CDR2 FYNNEI. CDR3 coding DNA: TGTGCCAGCGGGACAGCGCCCTTCTATGGCTACACCTTC. Amino acids: CASGTAPFYGYTF.

The chain joins TRBV29-1 to TRBJ2-6; 7 bases align to TRBD1. Germline assignment: CDR1 SQVTM and CDR2 ANQGSEA. CDR3 length: 15 residues. J lost 0 bases, V lost 6 bases, and 5 bases had no gene match. The CDR3 loop reads CSVGTANSGANVLTF. The CDR3 nucleotides are TGCAGCGTGGGGACAGCGAACTCTGGGGCCAACGTCCTGACTTTC. Supplemented by reference TRBV29-1 and TRBJ2-6, the full variable domain reads SAVISQKPSRDICQRGTSLTIQCQVDSQVTMMFWYRQQPGQSLTLIATANQGSEATYESGFVIDKFPISRPNLTFSTLTVSNMSPEDSSIYLCSVGTANSGANVLTFGAGSRLTVL.

This chain links TRBV7-8 with TRBJ1-5, with D uncertain. V lost 2 bases, J lost 3 bases, and 8 bases lay in between. The CDR3 is 14 residues long. Germline CDR1 SGHVS, CDR2 FQNEAQ. CDR3 nucleotides: TGTGCCAGCAGCTTATCCGTATTCAATCAGCCCCAGCATTTT. Its translation: CASSLSVFNQPQHF.

The gene calls are TRBV15 and TRBJ1-6; 11 bases align to TRBD1. CDR1 is LNHNV, CDR2 YYDKDF, per germline (reference sequence). This CDR3 region has 15 residues. Losses at the gene ends were 5 bases for V and 11 bases for J; bases not matched to a gene: 8. CDR3 in DNA: TGTGCCACCAGCGGACAGGGGGCCCTAAAAGCACCCCTCCACTTT. It is translated as CATSGQGALKAPLHF.

This chain connects TRBV24-1 to TRBJ2-2; D is uncertain. CDR3 length: 16 amino acids. Germline-derived CDR1 and CDR2 are KGHDR and SFDVKD. Trimming cost V 3 bases and J 4 bases, with 14 bases left between them. The CDR3 here is CATSDPRRVATGELFF. CDR3 nucleotide sequence: TGTGCCACCAGTGATCCCCGCCGAGTGGCCACCGGGGAGCTGTTTTTT.

DNA of the CDR3: TGTGCCAGCAGTAGCGGAGGGGCTCGGAATGAGCAGTTCTTC. The encoded protein is CASSSGGARNEQFF. V gene TRBV2 combines with J gene TRBJ2-1, with D tentatively TRBD2 (6 bases). The germline V and J ends were trimmed by 5 bases and 7 bases, with 15 bases remaining between them. CDR3 length: 14 amino acids. Germline loops: CDR1 SNHLY, CDR2 FYNNEI.

The chain couples TRBV3-1 (or the pseudogene TRBV3-2) to TRBJ1-1; D not certain. The CDR3 is 16 residues long. The V end lost 0 bases, the J end lost 0 bases, and 11 bases lay between the germline ends. The germline CDR1 and CDR2 sequences are LGHDT and YNNKEL (reference sequence). The CDR3: CASSQEYLEVNTEAFF. The DNA for the CDR3 is TGTGCCAGCAGCCAAGAGTATTTAGAGGTGAACACTGAAGCTTTCTTT.

This chain connects TRBV5-1 to TRBJ2-5; 9 nucleotides match TRBD2. The CDR3 extends over 16 amino acids. Germline lookup yields CDR1 SGHRS and CDR2 YFSETQ. Germline trimming cut 4 bases from V and 1 base from J; bases unmatched to any gene: 8. CDR3 bases: TGCGCCAGCAGCCGTAGCGGGAGCCCTCTCCAAGAGACCCAGTACTTC. Translated, it gives CASSRSGSPLQETQYF.

This chain connects TRBV2 to TRBJ1-3, with D maybe TRBD1 (6 bases). Trimming took 4 bases from V and 6 from J, leaving 10 bases between them. In germline, CDR1 is SNHLY, CDR2 FYNNEI. The CDR3 runs to 13 residues. The CDR3 DNA is TGTGCCAGCAGTGCAGGGGTTTCAAACACCATATATTTT. This encodes CASSAGVSNTIYF.

The chain uses TRBV9 and TRBJ1-2; D perhaps matches TRBD1 (5 bases). Per germline, CDR1 SGDLS and CDR2 YYNGEE. This CDR3 contains 17 residues. The V gene lost 0 bases and the J gene lost 4 bases, with 19 bases spanning the gap. In DNA form, the CDR3 reads TGTGCCAGCAGCGTAGTACCCATGGGGGGTTATGCCTATGGCTACACCTTC. It is translated as CASSVVPMGGYAYGYTF.

In this sample, this clone turned up once. This chain connects TRBV7-3 to TRBJ2-2; 8 positions agree with TRBD1. Germline CDR1 is SGHTA and CDR2 is FQGTGA. Trimming cost V 2 bases and J 4 bases; bases outside gene matches: 9. The CDR3 is 17 amino acids. The CDR3 coding sequence is TGTGCCAGCAGCTTAGGTCGGACAGGGTCGAGCACCGGGGAGCTGTTTTTT. This gives the protein CASSLGRTGSSTGELFF. Together with reference TRBV7-3 and TRBJ2-2, the CDR3 gives the full variable domain: GAGVSQTPSNKVTEKGKYVELRCDPISGHTALYWYRQSLGQGPEFLIYFQGTGAADDSGLPNDRFFAVRPEGSVSTLKIQRTERGDSAVYLCASSLGRTGSSTGELFFGEGSRLTVL.

The chain carries TRBV2 and TRBJ2-7, with D unresolved. The CDR3 is 11 amino acids. Germline loops: CDR1 SNHLY, CDR2 FYNNEI. The V and J ends lost 5 bases and 3 bases respectively, with 5 bases between them. The CDR3 protein is CASSFGYEQYF. CDR3 sequence (DNA): TGTGCCAGCAGTTTCGGCTACGAGCAGTACTTC.

The chain employs TRBV2 and TRBJ1-2, with D perhaps TRBD1 (6 bases). Germline CDR1 and CDR2: SNHLY and FYNNEI. This CDR3 spans 15 amino acids. Deletions cut 4 bases from V and 3 bases from J, with 15 bases between. The CDR3 DNA follows: TGTGCCAGCAGTGTTAAGAGGACAGCGGACTATGGCTACACCTTC. Translated, it gives CASSVKRTADYGYTF.

This chain uses TRBV11-1 with TRBJ2-5, with D unclear. Germline CDR1 and CDR2: SGHAT and FQDESV (reference sequence). V was cut by 1 base and J by 5 bases, with 11 bases left in between. This CDR3 region has 14 residues. The CDR3 DNA reads TGTGCCAGCAGCTTAGGAGGTCCGGCGGAGACCCAGTACTTC. It yields the protein CASSLGGPAETQYF.

The chain links TRBV3-1 (or the pseudogene TRBV3-2) to TRBJ2-1, with TRBD1 identical over 12 bases. CDR1 LGHDT and CDR2 YNNKEL come from the germline V gene (reference sequence). This CDR3 comprises 17 residues. V lost 4 bases to trimming and J lost 8 bases; unmatched junction nucleotides: 12. The DNA for the CDR3 is TGTGCCAGCAGCCCGACGGTGGGACAGGGGGCCGGCGATGAGCAGTTCTTC. Its translation: CASSPTVGQGAGDEQFF.

This chain links TRBV6-2 or TRBV6-3 with TRBJ1-1, with 8 nucleotides matching TRBD1. This CDR3 contains 16 residues. Germline lookup yields CDR1 MNHEY and CDR2 SVGEGT. Losses at the gene ends were 5 bases for V and 1 base for J; bases not matched to a gene: 9. The CDR3 region has the DNA TGTGCCAGCAGTACGACGAGGACAGGGCCGAACACTGAAGCTTTCTTT. It is translated as CASSTTRTGPNTEAFF.

The rearrangement joins TRBV7-2 to TRBJ1-2, with D perhaps TRBD1 (5 bases). This CDR3 is 15 amino acids long. Germline loops: CDR1 SGHTA, CDR2 FQGNSA. Trimming left V 0 bases short and J 0 bases short, with 8 bases between. CDR3 DNA sequence: TGTGCCAGCAGCTTAGCGCAGGGATCTAACTATGGCTACACCTTC. Protein product: CASSLAQGSNYGYTF.

This chain connects TRBV4-3 to TRBJ2-3; tentatively, D is TRBD1 (6 bases). There are 18 residues in the CDR3. The germline V and J ends were trimmed by 1 base and 2 bases, with 19 bases remaining between them. Germline V gene sequence: CDR1 LGHNA, CDR2 YSLEER. The CDR3 nucleotides read TGCGCCAGCAGCCAAGGCCGGCAGGGGCGGATTAACACAGATACGCAGTATTTT. Translation gives CASSQGRQGRINTDTQYF.

The CDR3 region has the DNA TGTGCCAGCTCACCAAGACAGCTTTCCTACAATGAGCAGTTCTTC. It encodes CASSPRQLSYNEQFF. V is TRBV18 and J is TRBJ2-1; D is possibly TRBD1 (5 bases). The V end was cut by 2 bases, the J end by 1 base, with 9 bases between. The length of the CDR3 is 15 residues. Germline-derived CDR1 and CDR2 are KGHSH and LQKENI.

The chain employs TRBV5-4 and TRBJ1-1; tentative D call: TRBD1 (5 bases). Trimming shortened V by 0 bases and J by 4 bases, and 10 bases separated the two germline ends. From germline, CDR1 is SGHNT and CDR2 YYREEE (reference sequence). The CDR3 totals 14 residues. CDR3 DNA: TGTGCCAGCAGCTTGGAGGGGCGTAGCACTGAAGCTTTCTTT. Its translation: CASSLEGRSTEAFF.

V usage is TRBV7-2 and J usage is TRBJ2-1, with 8 nucleotides matching TRBD1. CDR1 and CDR2 from the germline V gene are SGHTA and FQGNSA. This CDR3 is built from 17 residues. The junction had 5 bases not matched to a gene; V was cut back by 0 bases and J by 1 base. The chain's CDR3 is CASSLALTGGSYNEQFF. For the CDR3, the DNA is TGTGCCAGCAGCTTAGCCCTAACAGGGGGGTCCTACAATGAGCAGTTCTTC.

This chain joins TRBV29-1 and TRBJ1-6; possibly TRBD1 for D (5 bases). V was trimmed by 5 bases and J by 6 bases, leaving 11 bases between them. Germline V CDR1 and CDR2: SQVTM, ANQGSEA. This CDR3 contains 13 residues. The CDR3 DNA reads TGCAGCGTTCTACGGGACCTTAATTCACCCCTCCACTTT. Its translation is CSVLRDLNSPLHF.

The chain is built from TRBV18 and TRBJ2-1; the match to TRBD2 covers 12 bases. The CDR3 runs to 18 residues. J gave up 10 bases and V 3 bases, and 16 bases lay outside the gene matches. The V gene's germline CDR1 is KGHSH and CDR2 LQKENI. CDR3 residues: CASSPLAGGPATSGEQFF. Written as DNA, the CDR3 is TGTGCCAGCTCACCGCTAGCGGGAGGGCCGGCTACATCAGGAGAGCAGTTCTTC.

J is TRBJ1-6 and V is TRBV10-3; 7 bases line up with TRBD1. V dropped 6 bases and J dropped 8; count of bases not matched to a gene: 7. Germline CDR1 and CDR2: ENHRY and SYGVKD. The CDR3 loop spans 14 amino acids. For the CDR3, the DNA is TGTGCCATCAGACACACAGGGGCCGATTCACCCCTCCACTTT. It encodes CAIRHTGADSPLHF.

The rearrangement joins TRBV4-2 to TRBJ1-2; TRBD1 is a possible D gene (5 bases). The germline V gene has CDR1 LGHNA and CDR2 YNFKEQ. V lost 0 bases and J 5 bases, leaving 16 bases between the germline ends. The CDR3 is 16 residues long. In nucleotides, the CDR3 is TGTGCCAGCAGCCAAGATTCGACAGCGAGAAATTATGGCTACACCTTC. Its protein product is CASSQDSTARNYGYTF.

The chain carries TRBV5-4 and TRBJ2-2, with D uncertain. This CDR3 has 14 amino acids. CDR1 SGHNT and CDR2 YYREEE come from the germline V gene (reference sequence). Trimming cost V 4 bases and J 4 bases, with 11 bases left between them. CDR3 sequence reads: CASSVPSITGELFF. Written as DNA, the CDR3 is TGTGCCAGCAGCGTACCCTCTATCACCGGGGAGCTGTTTTTT.